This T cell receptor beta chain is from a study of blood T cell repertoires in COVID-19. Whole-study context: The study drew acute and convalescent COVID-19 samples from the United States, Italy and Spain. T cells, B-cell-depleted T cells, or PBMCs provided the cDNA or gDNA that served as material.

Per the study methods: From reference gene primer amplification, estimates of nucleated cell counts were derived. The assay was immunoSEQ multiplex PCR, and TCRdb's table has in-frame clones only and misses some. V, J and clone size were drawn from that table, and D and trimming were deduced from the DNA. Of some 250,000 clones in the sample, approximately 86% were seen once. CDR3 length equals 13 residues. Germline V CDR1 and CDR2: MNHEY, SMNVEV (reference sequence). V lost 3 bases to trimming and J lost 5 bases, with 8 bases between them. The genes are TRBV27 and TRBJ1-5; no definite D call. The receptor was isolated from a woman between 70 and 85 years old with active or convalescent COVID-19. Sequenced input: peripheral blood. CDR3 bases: TGTGCCAGCAGTTTCGGGTCCCATCAGCCCCAGCATTTT. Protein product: CASSFGSHQPQHF.